The T cell receptor beta chain described here comes from a study of blood T cell repertoires in COVID-19. Study context: Whether acute or convalescent, the COVID-19 samples came from the United States, Italy and Spain. In each case, the material was cDNA or gDNA derived from T cells, B-cell-depleted T cells, or PBMCs.

This CDR3 region has 14 residues. V was pared by 8 bases and J by 3 bases, with 8 bases of the junction left unmatched. The germline V gene encodes CDR1 SNHLY and CDR2 FYNNEI. In the study's own analysis: Amplification of reference gene primers was used by the study to estimate nucleated cell counts. Clones were sequenced by immunoSEQ multiplex PCR, and TCRdb holds only the in-frame ones, with some missing. V and J calls and clone size are copied from that table; D and trimming were computed from the DNA. The sample gives tens of thousands of clones, around nine tenths of which show up once; less than 2.5% is in the top ten.

The J gene is TRBJ2-5, the V gene TRBV2, with TRBD2 matching over 8 bases. Sequences were obtained from peripheral blood. The clonotype comes from a man over 45 with acute or convalescent COVID-19. The CDR3 DNA follows: TGTGCCAGCGGAACAGGACTAGCAGAAGAGACCCAGTACTTC. It is translated as CASGTGLAEETQYF.